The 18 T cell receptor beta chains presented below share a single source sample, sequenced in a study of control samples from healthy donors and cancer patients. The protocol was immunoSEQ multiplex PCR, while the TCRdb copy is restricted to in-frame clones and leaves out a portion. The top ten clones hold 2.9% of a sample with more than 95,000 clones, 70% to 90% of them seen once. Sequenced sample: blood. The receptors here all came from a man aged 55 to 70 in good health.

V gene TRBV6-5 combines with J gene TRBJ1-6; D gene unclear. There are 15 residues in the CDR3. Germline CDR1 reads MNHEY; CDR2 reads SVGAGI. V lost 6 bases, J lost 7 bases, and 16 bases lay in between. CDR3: CASRSAGSGNSPLHF. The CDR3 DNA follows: TGTGCCAGCAGGTCGGCGGGGTCGGGAAATTCACCCCTCCACTTT.

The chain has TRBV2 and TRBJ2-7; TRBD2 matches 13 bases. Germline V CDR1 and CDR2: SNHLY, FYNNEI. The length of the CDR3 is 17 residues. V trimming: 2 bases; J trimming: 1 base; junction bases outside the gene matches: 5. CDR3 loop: CASSETRLAGGSYEQYF. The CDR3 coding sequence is TGTGCCAGCAGTGAAACAAGACTAGCGGGGGGTTCCTACGAGCAGTACTTC.

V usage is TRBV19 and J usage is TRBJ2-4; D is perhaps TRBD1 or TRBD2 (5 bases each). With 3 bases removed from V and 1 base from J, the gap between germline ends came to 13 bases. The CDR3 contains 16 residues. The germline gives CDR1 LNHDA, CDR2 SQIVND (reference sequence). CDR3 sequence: CASSMDSGAAKNIQYF. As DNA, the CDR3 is TGTGCCAGTAGTATGGATTCCGGGGCCGCCAAAAACATTCAGTACTTC.

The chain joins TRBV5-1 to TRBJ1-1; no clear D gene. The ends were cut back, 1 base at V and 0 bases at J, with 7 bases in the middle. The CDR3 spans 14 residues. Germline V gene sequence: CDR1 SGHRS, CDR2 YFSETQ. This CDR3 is CASSLQQMNTEAFF. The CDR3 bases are TGCGCCAGCAGCTTGCAACAAATGAACACTGAAGCTTTCTTT.

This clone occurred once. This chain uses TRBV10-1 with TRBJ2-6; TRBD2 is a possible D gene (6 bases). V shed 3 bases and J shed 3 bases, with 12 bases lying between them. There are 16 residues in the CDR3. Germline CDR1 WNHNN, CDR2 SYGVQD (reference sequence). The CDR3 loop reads CASSDSAGFGANVLTF. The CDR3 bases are TGCGCCAGCAGTGATTCGGCGGGATTTGGGGCCAACGTCCTGACTTTC.

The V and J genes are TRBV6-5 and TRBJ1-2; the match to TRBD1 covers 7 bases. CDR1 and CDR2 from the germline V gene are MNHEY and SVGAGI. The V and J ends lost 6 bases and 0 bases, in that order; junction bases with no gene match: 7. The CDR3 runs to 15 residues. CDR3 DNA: TGTGCCAGCAGGCTCGCGACAGGGACTAACTATGGCTACACCTTC. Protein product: CASRLATGTNYGYTF.

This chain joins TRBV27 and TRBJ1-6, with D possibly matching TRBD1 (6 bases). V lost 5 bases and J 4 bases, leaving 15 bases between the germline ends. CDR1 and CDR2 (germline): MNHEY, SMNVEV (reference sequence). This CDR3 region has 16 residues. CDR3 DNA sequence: TGTGCCAGCAGTCACCAGGGGACGTTATATAATTCACCCCTCCACTTT. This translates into CASSHQGTLYNSPLHF.

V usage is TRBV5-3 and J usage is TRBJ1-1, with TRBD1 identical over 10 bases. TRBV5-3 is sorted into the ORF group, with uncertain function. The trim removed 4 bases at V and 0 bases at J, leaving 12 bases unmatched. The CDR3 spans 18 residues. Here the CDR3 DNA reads TGTGCCAGAAGCAGGGACAGGGGAGTATCTCTGATGAACACTGAAGCTTTCTTT. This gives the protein CARSRDRGVSLMNTEAFF.

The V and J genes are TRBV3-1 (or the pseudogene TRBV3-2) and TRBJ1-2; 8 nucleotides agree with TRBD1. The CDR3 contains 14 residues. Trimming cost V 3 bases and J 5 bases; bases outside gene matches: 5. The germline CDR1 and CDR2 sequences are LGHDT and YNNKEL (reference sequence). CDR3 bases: TGTGCCAGCAGCCAGGGGACAGGCTCTTATGGCTACACCTTC. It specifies CASSQGTGSYGYTF.

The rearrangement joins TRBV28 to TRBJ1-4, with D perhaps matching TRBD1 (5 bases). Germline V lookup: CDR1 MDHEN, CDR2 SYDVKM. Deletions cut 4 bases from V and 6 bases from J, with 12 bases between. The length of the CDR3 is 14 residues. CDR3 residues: CASSSRGTYEKLFF. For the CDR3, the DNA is TGTGCCAGCAGTTCGCGTGGGACCTATGAAAAACTGTTTTTT.

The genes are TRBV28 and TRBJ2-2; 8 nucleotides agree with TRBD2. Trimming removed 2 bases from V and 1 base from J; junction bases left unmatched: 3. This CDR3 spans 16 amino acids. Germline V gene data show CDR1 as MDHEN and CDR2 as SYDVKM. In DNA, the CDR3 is TGTGCCAGCAGTTTAGTGCTAGCGGGGAACACCGGGGAGCTGTTTTTT. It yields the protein CASSLVLAGNTGELFF.

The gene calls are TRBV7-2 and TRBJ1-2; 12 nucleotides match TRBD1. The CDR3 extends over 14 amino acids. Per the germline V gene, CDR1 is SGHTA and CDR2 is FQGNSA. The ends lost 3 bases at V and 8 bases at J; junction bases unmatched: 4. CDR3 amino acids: CASSFRDRGRGYTF. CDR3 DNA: TGTGCCAGCAGCTTCCGGGACAGGGGGCGCGGCTACACCTTC. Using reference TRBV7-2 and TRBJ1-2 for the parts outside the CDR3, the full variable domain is GAGVSQSPSNKVTEKGKDVELRCDPISGHTALYWYRQSLGQGLEFLIYFQGNSAPDKSGLPSDRFSAERTGGSVSTLTIQRTQQEDSAVYLCASSFRDRGRGYTFGSGTRLTVV.

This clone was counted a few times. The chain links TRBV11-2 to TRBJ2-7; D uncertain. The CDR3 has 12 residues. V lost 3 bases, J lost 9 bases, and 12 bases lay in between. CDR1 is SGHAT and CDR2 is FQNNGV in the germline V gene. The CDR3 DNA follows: TGTGCCAGCAGCTTCTCTTTGGGTCGGCAGTACTTC. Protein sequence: CASSFSLGRQYF.

The CDR3 reads CASSYEFTANYGYTF. CDR3 in DNA: TGTGCCAGCAGTTACGAGTTCACAGCTAACTATGGCTACACCTTC. V and J are TRBV6-5 and TRBJ1-2, with D uncertain. V dropped 2 bases and J dropped 0 bases, with 10 bases sitting between them. The length of the CDR3 is 15 residues. Germline lookup yields CDR1 MNHEY and CDR2 SVGAGI.

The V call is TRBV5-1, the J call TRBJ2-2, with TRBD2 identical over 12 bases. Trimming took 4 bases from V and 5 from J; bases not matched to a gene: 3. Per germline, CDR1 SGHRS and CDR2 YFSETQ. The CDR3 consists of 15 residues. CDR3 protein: CASSLGLAGTGELFF. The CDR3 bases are TGCGCCAGCAGCCTAGGACTAGCGGGGACCGGGGAGCTGTTTTTT.

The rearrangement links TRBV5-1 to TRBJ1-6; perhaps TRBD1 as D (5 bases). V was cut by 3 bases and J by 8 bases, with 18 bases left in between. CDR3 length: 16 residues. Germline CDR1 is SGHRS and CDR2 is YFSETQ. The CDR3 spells CASSSGTGRADSPLHF. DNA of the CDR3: TGCGCCAGCAGCTCCGGGACCGGACGGGCCGATTCACCCCTCCACTTT. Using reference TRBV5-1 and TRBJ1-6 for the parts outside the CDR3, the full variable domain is KAGVTQTPRYLIKTRGQQVTLSCSPISGHRSVSWYQQTPGQGLQFLFEYFSETQRNKGNFPGRFSGRQFSNSRSEMNVSTLELGDSALYLCASSSGTGRADSPLHFGNGTRLTVT.

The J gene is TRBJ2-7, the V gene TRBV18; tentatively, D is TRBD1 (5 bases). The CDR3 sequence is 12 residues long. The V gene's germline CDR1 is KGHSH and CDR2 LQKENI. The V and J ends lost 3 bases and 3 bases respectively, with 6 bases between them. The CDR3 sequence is CASSPRDYEQYF. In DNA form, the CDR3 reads TGTGCCAGCTCACCCAGGGACTACGAGCAGTACTTC. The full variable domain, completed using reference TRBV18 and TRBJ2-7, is NAGVMQNPRHLVRRRGQEARLRCSPMKGHSHVYWYRQLPEEGLKFMVYLQKENIIDESGMPKERFSAEFPKEGPSILRIQQVVRGDSAAYFCASSPRDYEQYFGPGTRLTVT.

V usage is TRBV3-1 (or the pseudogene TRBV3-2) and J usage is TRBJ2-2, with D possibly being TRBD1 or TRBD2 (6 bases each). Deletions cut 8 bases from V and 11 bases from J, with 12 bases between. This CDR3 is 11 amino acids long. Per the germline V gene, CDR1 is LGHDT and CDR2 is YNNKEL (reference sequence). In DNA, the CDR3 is TGTGCCAGCCGAAAGGGGGGTGAGCTGTTTTTT. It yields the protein CASRKGGELFF.